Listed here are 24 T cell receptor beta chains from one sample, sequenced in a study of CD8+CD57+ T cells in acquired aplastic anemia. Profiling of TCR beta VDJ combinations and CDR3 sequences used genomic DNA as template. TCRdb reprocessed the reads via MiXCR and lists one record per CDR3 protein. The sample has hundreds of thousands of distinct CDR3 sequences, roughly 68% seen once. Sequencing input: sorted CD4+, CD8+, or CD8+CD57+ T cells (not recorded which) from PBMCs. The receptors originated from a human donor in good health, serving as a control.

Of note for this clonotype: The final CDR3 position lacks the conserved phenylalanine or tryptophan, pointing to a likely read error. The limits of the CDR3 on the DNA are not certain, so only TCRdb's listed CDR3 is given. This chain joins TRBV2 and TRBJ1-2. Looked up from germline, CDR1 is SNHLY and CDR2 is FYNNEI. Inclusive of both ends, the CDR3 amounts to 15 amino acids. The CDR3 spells CASSEDQNYGYSYTS.

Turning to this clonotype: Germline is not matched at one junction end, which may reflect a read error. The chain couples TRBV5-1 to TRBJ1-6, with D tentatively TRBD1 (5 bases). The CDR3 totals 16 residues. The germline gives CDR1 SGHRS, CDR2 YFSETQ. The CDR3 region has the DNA TGTGCCAGCAGCTTGGGTTCAGGGTCAGGGAATTCACCCCACCACTTT. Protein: CASSLGSGSGNSPHHF.

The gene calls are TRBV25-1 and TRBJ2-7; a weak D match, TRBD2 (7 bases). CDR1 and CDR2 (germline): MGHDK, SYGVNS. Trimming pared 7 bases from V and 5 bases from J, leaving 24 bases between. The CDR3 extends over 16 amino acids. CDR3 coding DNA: TGTGCCAGCAAGGGGGGGGGCACGGGGATCAAAAACGAGCAGTACTTC. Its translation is CASKGGGTGIKNEQYF.

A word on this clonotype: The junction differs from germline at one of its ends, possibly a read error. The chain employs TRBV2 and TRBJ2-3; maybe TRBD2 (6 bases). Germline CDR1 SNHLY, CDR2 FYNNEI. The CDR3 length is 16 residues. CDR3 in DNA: TGTGCCAGCAGGCCGTTTGCCGGGGCGGGGTCGGATACGCCGGATTTT. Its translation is CASRPFAGAGSDTPDF.

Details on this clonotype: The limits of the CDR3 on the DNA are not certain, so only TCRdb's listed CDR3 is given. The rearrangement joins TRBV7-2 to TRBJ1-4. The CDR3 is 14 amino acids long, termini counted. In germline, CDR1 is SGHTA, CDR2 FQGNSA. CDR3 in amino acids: CASSLYASEKLFFF.

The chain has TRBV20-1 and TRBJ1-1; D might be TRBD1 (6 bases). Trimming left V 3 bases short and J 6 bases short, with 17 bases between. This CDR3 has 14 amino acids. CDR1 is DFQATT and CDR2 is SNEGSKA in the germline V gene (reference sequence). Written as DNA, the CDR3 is TGCAGTGCTAGGATGGGGGCGGGGTGGGCTGAAGCTTTCTTT. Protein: CSARMGAGWAEAFF.

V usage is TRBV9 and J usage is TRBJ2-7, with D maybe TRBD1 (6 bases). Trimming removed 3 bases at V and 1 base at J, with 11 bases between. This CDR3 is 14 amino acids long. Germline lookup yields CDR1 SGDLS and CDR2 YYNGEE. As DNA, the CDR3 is TGTGCCAGCAGCGAGGAGACAGGTTCCTACGAGCAGTACTTC. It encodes CASSEETGSYEQYF.

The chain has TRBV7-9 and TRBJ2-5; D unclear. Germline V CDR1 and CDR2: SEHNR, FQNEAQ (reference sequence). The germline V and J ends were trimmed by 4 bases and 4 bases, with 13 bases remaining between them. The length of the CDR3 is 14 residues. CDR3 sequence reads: CASSSIPGVETQYF. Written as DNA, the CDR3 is TGTGCCAGCAGCTCAATCCCTGGCGTAGAGACCCAGTACTTC.

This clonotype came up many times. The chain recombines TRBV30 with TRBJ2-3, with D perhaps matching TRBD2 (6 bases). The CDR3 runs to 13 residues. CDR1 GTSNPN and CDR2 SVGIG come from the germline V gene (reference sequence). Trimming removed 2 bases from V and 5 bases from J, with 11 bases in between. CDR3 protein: CAWSIRGIDTQYF. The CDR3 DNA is TGTGCCTGGAGTATCCGGGGGATAGATACGCAGTATTTT.

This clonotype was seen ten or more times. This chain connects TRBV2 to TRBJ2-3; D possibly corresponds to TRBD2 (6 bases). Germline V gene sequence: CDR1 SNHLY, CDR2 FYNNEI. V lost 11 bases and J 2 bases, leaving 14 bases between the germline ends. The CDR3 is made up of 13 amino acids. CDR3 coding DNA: TGTGCCGGCGGCGGGGTTGCCACAGATACGCAGTATTTT. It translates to CAGGGVATDTQYF. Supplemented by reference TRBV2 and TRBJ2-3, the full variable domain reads EPEVTQTPSHQVTQMGQEVILRCVPISNHLYFYWYRQILGQKVEFLVSFYNNEISEKSEIFDDQFSVERPDGSNFTLKIRSTKLEDSAMYFCAGGGVATDTQYFGPGTRLTVL.

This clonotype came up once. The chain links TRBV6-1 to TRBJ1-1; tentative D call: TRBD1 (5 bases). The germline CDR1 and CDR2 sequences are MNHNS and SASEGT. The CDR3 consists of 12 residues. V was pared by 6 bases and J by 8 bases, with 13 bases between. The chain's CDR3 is CASSERGREAFF. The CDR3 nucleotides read TGTGCCAGCAGCGAGCGGGGGAGGGAAGCTTTCTTT.

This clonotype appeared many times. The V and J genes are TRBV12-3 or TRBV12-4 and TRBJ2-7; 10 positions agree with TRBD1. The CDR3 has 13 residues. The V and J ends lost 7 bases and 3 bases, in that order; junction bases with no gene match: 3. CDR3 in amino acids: CASKRTGGYEQYF. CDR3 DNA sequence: TGTGCCAGCAAGAGGACAGGGGGCTACGAGCAGTACTTC.

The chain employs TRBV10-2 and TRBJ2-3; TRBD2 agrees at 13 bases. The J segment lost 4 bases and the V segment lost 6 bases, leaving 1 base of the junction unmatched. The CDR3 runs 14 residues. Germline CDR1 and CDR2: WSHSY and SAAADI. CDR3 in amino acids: CASSGLAGADTQYF. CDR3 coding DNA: TGCGCCAGCAGCGGACTAGCGGGAGCAGATACGCAGTATTTT.

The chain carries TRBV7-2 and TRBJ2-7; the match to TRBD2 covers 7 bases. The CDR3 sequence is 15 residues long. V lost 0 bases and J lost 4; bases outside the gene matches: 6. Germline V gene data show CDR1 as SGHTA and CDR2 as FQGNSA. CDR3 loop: CASSLAGEGSYEQYF. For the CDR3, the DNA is TGTGCCAGCAGCTTAGCGGGGGAGGGATCATACGAGCAGTACTTC.

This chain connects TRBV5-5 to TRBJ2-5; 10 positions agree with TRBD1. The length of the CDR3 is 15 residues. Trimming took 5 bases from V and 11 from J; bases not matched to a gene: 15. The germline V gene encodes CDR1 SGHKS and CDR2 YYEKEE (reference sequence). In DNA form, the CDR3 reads TGTGCCAGCAGTTTCGAAGGGGGACAGGGGCGGACGCAGTACTTC. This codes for CASSFEGGQGRTQYF.

CDR3 sequence: CASSTSSTHTDTQYF. Written as DNA, the CDR3 is TGTGCCAGCAGTACTAGTAGCACACACACAGATACGCAGTATTTT. The chain joins TRBV12-3 or TRBV12-4 to TRBJ2-3; D is possibly TRBD2 (5 bases). The CDR3 is 15 amino acids. V was cut by 5 bases and J by 2 bases, with 14 bases left in between.

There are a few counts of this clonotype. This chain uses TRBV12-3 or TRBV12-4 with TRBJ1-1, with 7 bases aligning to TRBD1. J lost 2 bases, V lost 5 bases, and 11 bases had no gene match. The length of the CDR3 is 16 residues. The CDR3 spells CASSQQGLILNTEAFF. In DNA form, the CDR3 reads TGTGCCAGCAGTCAACAGGGGCTTATCTTAAACACTGAAGCTTTCTTT.

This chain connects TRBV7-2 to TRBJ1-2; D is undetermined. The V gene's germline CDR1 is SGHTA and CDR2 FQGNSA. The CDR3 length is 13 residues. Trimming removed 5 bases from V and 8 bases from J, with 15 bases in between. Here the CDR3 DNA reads TGTGCCAGCAGCGAGGCCGGATTTAGCGGCTACACCTTC. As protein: CASSEAGFSGYTF.

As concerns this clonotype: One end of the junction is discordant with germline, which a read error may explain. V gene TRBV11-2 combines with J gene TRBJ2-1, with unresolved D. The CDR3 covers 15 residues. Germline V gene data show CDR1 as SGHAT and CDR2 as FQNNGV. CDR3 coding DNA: TGCGCCAGCAGCTTAGAGCAAACTGCCTACAATGAGCAGTTCTTC. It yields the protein CASSLEQTAYNEQFF.

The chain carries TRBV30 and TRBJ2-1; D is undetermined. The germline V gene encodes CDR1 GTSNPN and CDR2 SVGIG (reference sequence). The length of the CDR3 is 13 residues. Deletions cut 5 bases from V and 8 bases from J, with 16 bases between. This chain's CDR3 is CAWSRQENDEQFF. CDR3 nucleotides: TGTGCCTGGTCCCGGCAGGAGAATGATGAGCAGTTCTTC.

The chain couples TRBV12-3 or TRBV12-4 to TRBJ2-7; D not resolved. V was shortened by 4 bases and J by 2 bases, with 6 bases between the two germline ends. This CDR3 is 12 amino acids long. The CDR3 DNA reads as TGTGCCAGCAGTTACCGAACCTACGAGCAGTACTTC. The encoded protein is CASSYRTYEQYF.

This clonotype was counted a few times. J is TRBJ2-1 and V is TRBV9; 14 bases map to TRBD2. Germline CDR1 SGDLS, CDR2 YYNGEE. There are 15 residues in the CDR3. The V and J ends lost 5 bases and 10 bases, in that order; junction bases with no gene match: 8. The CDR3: CASRPTSGGAQEQFF. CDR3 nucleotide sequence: TGTGCCAGCAGGCCGACTAGCGGGGGGGCTCAGGAGCAGTTCTTC.

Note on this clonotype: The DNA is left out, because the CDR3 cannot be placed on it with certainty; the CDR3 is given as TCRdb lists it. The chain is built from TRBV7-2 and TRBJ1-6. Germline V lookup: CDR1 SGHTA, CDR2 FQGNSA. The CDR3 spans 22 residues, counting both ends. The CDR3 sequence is CASSFYICSARWGGAYDSPLHF.

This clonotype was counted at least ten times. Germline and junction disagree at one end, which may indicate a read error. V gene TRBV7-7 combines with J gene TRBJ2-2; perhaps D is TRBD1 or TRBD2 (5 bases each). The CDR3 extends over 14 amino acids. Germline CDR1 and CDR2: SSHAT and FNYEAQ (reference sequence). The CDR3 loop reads CASSLGEWTGELFF. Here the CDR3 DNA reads TGTGCTAGCAGCTTAGGGGAGTGGACCGGGGAGCTGTTTTTT.